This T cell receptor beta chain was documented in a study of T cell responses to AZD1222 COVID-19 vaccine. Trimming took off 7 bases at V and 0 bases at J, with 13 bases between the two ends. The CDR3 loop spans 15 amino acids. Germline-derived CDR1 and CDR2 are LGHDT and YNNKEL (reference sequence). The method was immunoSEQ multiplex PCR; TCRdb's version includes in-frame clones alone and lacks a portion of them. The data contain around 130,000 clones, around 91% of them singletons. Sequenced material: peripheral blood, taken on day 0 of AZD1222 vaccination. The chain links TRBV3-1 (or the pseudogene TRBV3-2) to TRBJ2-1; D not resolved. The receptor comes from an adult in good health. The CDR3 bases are TGTGCCAGCACCACCGGGCCTAACTCCTACAATGAGCAGTTCTTC. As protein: CASTTGPNSYNEQFF.